This T cell receptor (beta chain) was captured in a study of OX40 agonist ivuxolimab in advanced cancers. The CDR3 contains 16 residues. The germline V gene has CDR1 LGHNA and CDR2 YSLEER. Deletions cut 4 bases from V and 2 bases from J, with 16 bases between. Profiling relied on immunoSEQ multiplex PCR, and the TCRdb table lists in-frame clones only, not all of them. Of 45,000 to 55,000 clones detected, around 84% appear once; the ten largest clones hold approximately 1.6%. This rearrangement joins TRBV4-3 to TRBJ2-3, with D unclear. The sequences come from CD4+ or CD8+ T cells sorted from blood, collected in a trial of the OX40 agonist ivuxolimab. The TCR originated in an adult with an advanced solid tumor such as melanoma, head and neck, liver or kidney cancer. CDR3 coding DNA: TGCGCCAGCAGCCTCCGGACCGCGGAGTTCACAGATACGCAGTATTTT. Translation gives CASSLRTAEFTDTQYF.